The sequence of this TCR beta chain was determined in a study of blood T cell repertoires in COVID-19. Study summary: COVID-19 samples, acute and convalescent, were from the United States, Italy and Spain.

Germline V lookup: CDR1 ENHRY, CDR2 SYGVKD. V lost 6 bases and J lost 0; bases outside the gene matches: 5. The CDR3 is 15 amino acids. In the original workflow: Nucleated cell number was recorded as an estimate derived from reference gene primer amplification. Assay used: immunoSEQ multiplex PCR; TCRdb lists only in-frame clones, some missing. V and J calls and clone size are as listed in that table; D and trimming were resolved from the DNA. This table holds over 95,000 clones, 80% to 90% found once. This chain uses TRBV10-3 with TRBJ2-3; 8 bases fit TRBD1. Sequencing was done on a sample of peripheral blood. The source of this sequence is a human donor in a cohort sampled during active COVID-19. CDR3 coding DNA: TGTGCCATCAGGTCGGACAGGGAGAGCACAGATACGCAGTATTTT. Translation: CAIRSDRESTDTQYF.